The 19 T cell receptor beta chains given below trace back to one sample, sequenced in a study of blood T cell repertoires in COVID-19. Sequencing used immunoSEQ multiplex PCR; TCRdb keeps in-frame clones, though not all of them. This sample carries 320,000 or so clones, roughly 87% of them seen once, and the ten largest clones take approximately 0.99%. The sample was PBMCs or T cells enriched from blood (not recorded which). These receptors were collected from a woman in her twenties or thirties who had recovered from COVID-19.

This chain joins TRBV28 and TRBJ1-1; 7 bases are shared with TRBD1. Germline V CDR1 and CDR2: MDHEN, SYDVKM. Trimming took 6 bases from V and 4 from J; bases not matched to a gene: 17. This CDR3 comprises 17 residues. The CDR3: CASSLYSGGGRGTEAFF. CDR3 nucleotides: TGTGCCAGCAGCCTCTATTCTGGAGGGGGCCGAGGCACTGAAGCTTTCTTT.

As regards this clone: Additional DNA sequences in this sample encode the identical CDR3. The chain links TRBV10-3 to TRBJ2-5; no firm D call. The CDR3 runs to 12 residues. V lost 0 bases and J 5 bases, leaving 4 bases between the germline ends. Germline lookup yields CDR1 ENHRY and CDR2 SYGVKD. The CDR3 is CAISESRETQYF. The CDR3 nucleotides read TGTGCCATCAGTGAGTCGCGGGAGACCCAGTACTTC.

This chain uses TRBV3-1 (or the pseudogene TRBV3-2) with TRBJ1-1; TRBD1 aligns across 9 bases. V was clipped by 1 base and J by 7 bases; unmatched bases: 7. CDR1 is LGHDT and CDR2 is YNNKEL in the germline V gene (reference sequence). There are 15 residues in the CDR3. CDR3 DNA sequence: TGTGCCAGCAGCCAAGGTACGGGACAGGGAGGTGAAGCTTTCTTT. Amino acids: CASSQGTGQGGEAFF.

This clone showed up just once. Written as DNA, the CDR3 is TGCGCCAGCAGCCAACGACAGGGACTAGAAATCATTAATCCGAACACCGGGGAGCTGTTTTTT. Its translation is CASSQRQGLEIINPNTGELFF. The chain couples TRBV4-1 to TRBJ2-2; D might be TRBD2 (8 bases). This CDR3 is built from 21 residues. V was shortened by 2 bases and J by 0 bases, with 25 bases between the two germline ends. Germline V gene data show CDR1 as MGHRA and CDR2 as YSYEKL.

This chain uses TRBV19 with TRBJ1-4; a weak D match, TRBD1 (5 bases). Germline V CDR1 and CDR2: LNHDA, SQIVND (reference sequence). This CDR3 has 14 residues. Trimming left V 2 bases short and J 8 bases short, with 12 bases between. CDR3 nucleotide sequence: TGTGCCAGTAGTATACAGGGAATCGGAGAAAAACTGTTTTTT. It specifies CASSIQGIGEKLFF. The whole variable domain, remainder taken from reference TRBV19 and TRBJ1-4, is DGGITQSPKYLFRKEGQNVTLSCEQNLNHDAMYWYRQDPGQGLRLIYYSQIVNDFQKGDIAEGYSVSREKKESFPLTVTSAQKNPTAFYLCASSIQGIGEKLFFGSGTQLSVL.

This clone turned up a few times. This sequence joins TRBV6-4 and TRBJ1-6, with no clear D. CDR3 length equals 11 residues. Trimming took 10 bases from V and 6 from J, leaving 7 bases between them. Germline values: CDR1 MRHNA, CDR2 SNTAGT. This chain's CDR3 is CATNPNSPLHF. DNA for the CDR3: TGTGCCACTAATCCTAATTCACCCCTCCACTTT.

The chain is built from TRBV4-1 and TRBJ1-1; the D gene is possibly TRBD1 (6 bases). CDR1 is MGHRA, CDR2 YSYEKL, per germline. The CDR3 contains 12 residues. The V end was cut by 8 bases, the J end by 2 bases, with 9 bases between. DNA for the CDR3: TGCGCCAGCGGGGGCTTAAACACTGAAGCTTTCTTT. Translation gives CASGGLNTEAFF.

This chain links TRBV6-2 or TRBV6-3 with TRBJ2-7; TRBD1 is a possible D gene (7 bases). Trimming cost V 6 bases and J 2 bases, with 17 bases left between them. The CDR3 extends over 15 amino acids. Per the germline V gene, CDR1 is MNHEY and CDR2 is SVGEGT. In DNA, the CDR3 is TGTGCCAGCAGCCACGGGGGACAGTTACCCTACGAGCAGTACTTC. Translation: CASSHGGQLPYEQYF.

V is TRBV15 and J is TRBJ1-4, with D possibly TRBD1 on 5 matching bases. V lost 1 base and J lost 3, with 9 bases in between. The CDR3 sequence is 15 residues long. The germline gives CDR1 LNHNV, CDR2 YYDKDF (reference sequence). In nucleotides, the CDR3 is TGTGCCACCAGCAGAGGAAGGGGCTCTAATGAAAAACTGTTTTTT. This encodes CATSRGRGSNEKLFF.

The rearrangement joins TRBV19 to TRBJ2-3; 7 nucleotides match TRBD2. The CDR3 has 15 amino acids. V lost 6 bases and J lost 2; bases outside the gene matches: 8. Per the germline V gene, CDR1 is LNHDA and CDR2 is SQIVND (reference sequence). This chain's CDR3 is CASRGRGEITDTQYF. Here the CDR3 DNA reads TGTGCCAGTAGGGGACGGGGGGAAATCACAGATACGCAGTATTTT.

The genes are TRBV5-1 and TRBJ2-1; D is ambiguous. Germline lookup yields CDR1 SGHRS and CDR2 YFSETQ. The V end was cut by 4 bases, the J end by 8 bases, with 13 bases between. The CDR3 extends over 13 amino acids. This chain's CDR3 is CASSGLGMDEQFF. CDR3 nucleotide sequence: TGCGCCAGCAGCGGCCTAGGTATGGATGAGCAGTTCTTC.

This clone was counted a few times. The chain combines TRBV7-9 with TRBJ1-1; TRBD1 matches at 9 bases. Trimming at V came to 5 bases and at J to 5 bases, leaving 12 bases not matched to a gene. The CDR3 has 16 amino acids. Per the germline V gene, CDR1 is SEHNR and CDR2 is FQNEAQ (reference sequence). The CDR3 bases are TGTGCCAGCAGCACAACTGGCGGACAGGGGTGGACTGAAGCTTTCTTT. Its protein is CASSTTGGQGWTEAFF. Full variable domain (remainder filled in from reference TRBV7-9 and TRBJ1-1): DTGVSQNPRHKITKRGQNVTFRCDPISEHNRLYWYRQTLGQGPEFLTYFQNEAQLEKSRLLSDRFSAERPKGSFSTLEIQRTEQGDSAMYLCASSTTGGQGWTEAFFGQGTRLTVV.

J is TRBJ1-1 and V is TRBV30; D is possibly TRBD1 (5 bases). V lost 0 bases and J lost 0, with 8 bases in between. The CDR3 contains 14 residues. Per germline, CDR1 GTSNPN and CDR2 SVGIG (reference sequence). The CDR3 here is CAWSVIGVNTEAFF. As DNA, the CDR3 is TGTGCCTGGAGTGTAATAGGGGTGAACACTGAAGCTTTCTTT.

This chain uses TRBV10-3 with TRBJ2-1, with TRBD2 matching over 13 bases. Germline trimming cut 6 bases from V and 7 bases from J; bases unmatched to any gene: 15. CDR1 and CDR2 from the germline V gene are ENHRY and SYGVKD. The CDR3 loop spans 18 amino acids. The CDR3, as DNA: TGTGCCATCAGAAGAAGACTAGCGGGGGGCCCCTTAGAGAATGAGCAGTTCTTC. Its translation: CAIRRRLAGGPLENEQFF.

The genes are TRBV6-2 or TRBV6-3 and TRBJ1-6; 9 bases match TRBD1. The CDR3 has 14 residues. J lost 11 bases, V lost 5 bases, and 7 bases had no gene match. Germline V gene sequence: CDR1 MNHEY, CDR2 SVGEGT. DNA of the CDR3: TGTGCCAGCAGTGGGACAGGGCGTACGACACCCCTCCACTTT. Its protein product is CASSGTGRTTPLHF.

The chain combines TRBV3-1 (or the pseudogene TRBV3-2) with TRBJ2-5; tentative D call: TRBD2 (6 bases). The germline V gene has CDR1 LGHDT and CDR2 YNNKEL (reference sequence). The CDR3 runs 14 residues. Trimming stripped 1 base from V and 1 base from J, with 7 bases between. CDR3 DNA: TGTGCCAGCAGCCAAGGTAGCGGCCAAGAGACCCAGTACTTC. It translates to CASSQGSGQETQYF.

V usage is TRBV19 and J usage is TRBJ1-1; D unresolved. This CDR3 comprises 14 residues. From germline, CDR1 is LNHDA and CDR2 SQIVND (reference sequence). V was pared by 3 bases and J by 4 bases, with 12 bases between. CDR3 loop: CASSMPSGGTEAFF. For the CDR3, the DNA is TGTGCCAGTAGTATGCCAAGCGGCGGCACTGAAGCTTTCTTT.

The rearrangement joins TRBV19 to TRBJ1-6, with 7 bases matching TRBD1. Germline V gene lookup returns CDR1 LNHDA and CDR2 SQIVND (reference sequence). The CDR3 runs to 13 residues. Losses at the gene ends were 9 bases for V and 14 bases for J; bases not matched to a gene: 13. This chain's CDR3 is CASTDREAIALHF. CDR3 coding DNA: TGTGCCAGCACCGACAGGGAAGCAATAGCCCTCCACTTT.

The chain has TRBV28 and TRBJ2-3, with TRBD2 as a possible D gene (6 bases). Germline lookup yields CDR1 MDHEN and CDR2 SYDVKM. Deletions cut 5 bases from V and 2 bases from J, with 14 bases between. CDR3 length: 15 amino acids. The CDR3 region is CASSPIAAPTDTQYF. Written as DNA, the CDR3 is TGTGCCAGCAGTCCAATAGCGGCGCCCACAGATACGCAGTATTTT.